This TCR beta chain is from a study of human T cells and chemical hapten exposure. Unfractionated whole blood was the source of the extracted total RNA. CDR1 is MNHEY and CDR2 is SMNVEV in the germline V gene (reference sequence). Trimming took off 2 bases at V and 0 bases at J, with 8 bases between the two ends. The CDR3 runs 16 residues. Individual cDNA molecules in this library carried unique molecular identifiers. A single record per CDR3 protein comes from TCRdb applying MiXCR to the 5' RACE reads. Here the sample spans 65,000 to 95,000 distinct CDR3 sequences, more than 7% being singletons. This clonotype was seen many times.

The TCR sequence derives from a male donor in good health. The V call is TRBV27, the J call TRBJ2-6; D might be TRBD1 (5 bases). The CDR3 spells CASSLLTASGANVLTF. For the CDR3, the DNA is TGTGCCAGCAGTTTACTGACAGCCTCTGGGGCCAACGTCCTGACTTTC.